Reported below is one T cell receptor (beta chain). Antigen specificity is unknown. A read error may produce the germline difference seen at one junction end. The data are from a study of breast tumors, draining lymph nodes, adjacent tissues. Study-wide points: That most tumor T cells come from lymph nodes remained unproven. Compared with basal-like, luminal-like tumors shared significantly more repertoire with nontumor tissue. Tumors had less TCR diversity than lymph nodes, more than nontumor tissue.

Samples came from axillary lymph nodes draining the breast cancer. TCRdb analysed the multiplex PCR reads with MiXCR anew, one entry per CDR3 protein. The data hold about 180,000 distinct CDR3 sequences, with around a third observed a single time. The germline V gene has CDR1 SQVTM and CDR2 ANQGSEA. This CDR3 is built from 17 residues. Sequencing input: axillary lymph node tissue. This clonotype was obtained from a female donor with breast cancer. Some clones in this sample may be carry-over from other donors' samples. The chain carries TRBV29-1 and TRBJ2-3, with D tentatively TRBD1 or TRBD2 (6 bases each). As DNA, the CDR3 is TGCAGCGTTGAAGACACCTACGGGGGCGGGGTGGGAGATACGCAGTATTTC. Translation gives CSVEDTYGGGVGDTQYF.